The 16 T cell receptor beta chains below all came from one sample that was sequenced in a study of OX40 agonist ivuxolimab in advanced cancers. Profiled with immunoSEQ multiplex PCR; TCRdb holds only in-frame clones, not every one. The sample yields about 82,000 clones, roughly 92% seen once. This sample comprised CD4+ or CD8+ T cells sorted from blood, obtained in a trial of the OX40 agonist ivuxolimab. Receptor source: an adult with an advanced solid tumor such as melanoma, head and neck, liver or kidney cancer.

This chain uses TRBV19 with TRBJ2-1; D is undetermined. The CDR3 sequence is 15 residues long. CDR1 LNHDA and CDR2 SQIVND come from the germline V gene (reference sequence). V lost 5 bases, J lost 1 base, and 12 bases lay in between. CDR3 coding DNA: TGTGCCAGTAGTTTGGGTAGGTCGTCCTACAATGAGCAGTTCTTC. It specifies CASSLGRSSYNEQFF.

This chain connects TRBV21-1 to TRBJ2-1; TRBD1, the D gene given by the table, was not confirmed from the DNA. TRBV21-1 is an annotated pseudogene. CDR3 length equals 17 residues. CDR3: CASSKVEMSGSYNEQFF. In nucleotides, the CDR3 is TGTGCCAGCAGCAAAGTGGAGATGTCAGGGTCCTACAATGAGCAGTTCTTC.

This CDR3 reads CASSINVGQGNEQFF. The CDR3 bases are TGTGCCAGTAGTATCAATGTGGGACAGGGTAATGAGCAGTTCTTC. The V gene is TRBV19, the J gene TRBJ2-1; 9 bases align to TRBD1. CDR3 length: 15 residues. Trimming removed 3 bases from V and 7 bases from J; junction bases left unmatched: 7. From germline, CDR1 is LNHDA and CDR2 SQIVND (reference sequence).

The chain uses TRBV5-1 and TRBJ1-2, with D maybe TRBD1 (5 bases). V lost 1 base and J lost 4, with 11 bases in between. Germline CDR1 and CDR2: SGHRS and YFSETQ. The CDR3 covers 14 residues. CDR3 sequence: CASSLYDTGYGYTF. CDR3 coding DNA: TGCGCCAGCAGCTTGTATGACACAGGCTATGGCTACACCTTC.

A remark on this clone: This sample also contains other DNA sequences that code for the same CDR3. The chain is built from TRBV9 and TRBJ2-3; 7 nucleotides match TRBD2. This CDR3 has 16 amino acids. After removal of 0 bases from V and 1 base from J, the junction contained 5 bases not matched to a gene. Per the germline V gene, CDR1 is SGDLS and CDR2 is YYNGEE. DNA of the CDR3: TGTGCCAGCAGCGTAGGCGCTAGCGGTGGCACAGATACGCAGTATTTT. The encoded protein is CASSVGASGGTDTQYF.

The V call is TRBV6-6, the J call TRBJ1-5, with 8 nucleotides matching TRBD1. V was clipped by 7 bases and J by 5 bases; unmatched bases: 7. Looked up from germline, CDR1 is MNHNY and CDR2 is SVGAGI (reference sequence). The CDR3 covers 14 residues. The DNA of the CDR3 is TGTGCCAGCAACGACAGGGGTTCTGATCAGCCCCAGCATTTT. Its translation is CASNDRGSDQPQHF.

The rearrangement links TRBV4-1 to TRBJ1-4, with 9 bases fitting TRBD1. This CDR3 is 17 amino acids long. The trim removed 1 base at V and 6 bases at J, leaving 9 bases unmatched. In germline, CDR1 is MGHRA, CDR2 YSYEKL. DNA for the CDR3: TGCGCCAGCAGCCAAGGAGTTATCAGGGACAGGGATGAAAAACTGTTTTTT. It is translated as CASSQGVIRDRDEKLFF.

The chain is built from TRBV9 and TRBJ1-2; unclear D gene. Germline V gives CDR1 SGDLS, CDR2 YYNGEE. There are 10 residues in the CDR3. V was clipped by 7 bases and J by 7 bases, with 8 bases between them. This CDR3 is CASWGSGYTF. The CDR3, as DNA: TGTGCCAGCTGGGGAAGTGGCTACACCTTC. The full variable domain, rest sourced from reference TRBV9 and TRBJ1-2, is DSGVTQTPKHLITATGQRVTLRCSPRSGDLSVYWYQQSLDQGLQFLIQYYNGEERAKGNILERFSAQQFPDLHSELNLSSLELGDSALYFCASWGSGYTFGSGTRLTVV.

CDR3 bases: TGTGCCAGCCACCGCTTGACGGGTAGCTATGGCTACACCTTC. Its translation: CASHRLTGSYGYTF. The rearrangement uses TRBV6-1 and TRBJ1-2; D unresolved. The CDR3 loop spans 14 amino acids. V lost 8 bases to trimming and J lost 4 bases, with 17 bases between them. Per germline, CDR1 MNHNS and CDR2 SASEGT.

The chain carries TRBV6-1 and TRBJ1-1; 7 nucleotides match TRBD1. The V and J ends lost 3 bases and 8 bases, in that order; junction bases with no gene match: 9. The CDR3 loop spans 14 amino acids. Germline-derived CDR1 and CDR2 are MNHNS and SASEGT. The CDR3, as DNA: TGTGCCAGCAGTGACCACACGGACAGGCTCGAAGCTTTCTTT. Its protein is CASSDHTDRLEAFF.

This sequence joins TRBV15 and TRBJ1-2; D possibly corresponds to TRBD1 (5 bases). Germline V CDR1 and CDR2: LNHNV, YYDKDF (reference sequence). CDR3 size: 13 residues. Trimming left V 3 bases short and J 4 bases short, with 9 bases between. In DNA form, the CDR3 reads TGTGCCACCAGCAGGGGGGAGGGCTATGGCTACACCTTC. Protein product: CATSRGEGYGYTF.

This sequence joins TRBV5-3 and TRBJ1-1; D possibly corresponds to TRBD1 (5 bases). TRBV5-3 qualifies as an ORF whose function is uncertain. Trimming removed 4 bases from V and 4 bases from J, with 17 bases in between. CDR3 length equals 15 residues. The CDR3 nucleotides read TGTGCCAGAAGCCCGGGACCCCCGCGAGGCACTGAAGCTTTCTTT. This sequence encodes CARSPGPPRGTEAFF.

The chain recombines TRBV29-1 with TRBJ2-7; 9 nucleotides align to TRBD2. The trim removed 7 bases at V and 0 bases at J, leaving 4 bases unmatched. The germline V gene has CDR1 SQVTM and CDR2 ANQGSEA. This CDR3 region has 13 residues. CDR3 amino acids: CSGGGGSSYEQYF. The CDR3 DNA reads TGCAGCGGCGGGGGGGGGTCCTCCTACGAGCAGTACTTC.

The chain is built from TRBV6-6 and TRBJ1-1, with 9 bases fitting TRBD1. The CDR3 has 13 amino acids. Germline V gives CDR1 MNHNY, CDR2 SVGAGI (reference sequence). The ends lost 6 bases at V and 7 bases at J; junction bases unmatched: 6. The DNA of the CDR3 is TGTGCCAGCAGAGACACAGGGGGCGTTGAAGCTTTCTTT. Amino acid sequence: CASRDTGGVEAFF.

This chain connects TRBV7-9 to TRBJ2-7; perhaps TRBD2 as D (5 bases). V was clipped by 2 bases and J by 7 bases, with 30 bases between them. Germline CDR1 reads SEHNR; CDR2 reads FQNEAQ (reference sequence). The CDR3 consists of 19 residues. This CDR3 is CASSLMTGVVLRHTDEQYF. CDR3 in DNA: TGTGCCAGCAGCTTAATGACCGGGGTGGTCCTACGACATACAGATGAGCAGTACTTC.

V gene TRBV2 combines with J gene TRBJ2-5; weak D call: TRBD2 (5 bases). This CDR3 spans 14 amino acids. Trimming pared 4 bases from V and 7 bases from J, leaving 16 bases between. Germline lookup yields CDR1 SNHLY and CDR2 FYNNEI. The DNA for the CDR3 is TGTGCCAGCAGTGTTCTATCCAGCGGCGGGACCCAGTACTTC. Amino acid sequence: CASSVLSSGGTQYF.